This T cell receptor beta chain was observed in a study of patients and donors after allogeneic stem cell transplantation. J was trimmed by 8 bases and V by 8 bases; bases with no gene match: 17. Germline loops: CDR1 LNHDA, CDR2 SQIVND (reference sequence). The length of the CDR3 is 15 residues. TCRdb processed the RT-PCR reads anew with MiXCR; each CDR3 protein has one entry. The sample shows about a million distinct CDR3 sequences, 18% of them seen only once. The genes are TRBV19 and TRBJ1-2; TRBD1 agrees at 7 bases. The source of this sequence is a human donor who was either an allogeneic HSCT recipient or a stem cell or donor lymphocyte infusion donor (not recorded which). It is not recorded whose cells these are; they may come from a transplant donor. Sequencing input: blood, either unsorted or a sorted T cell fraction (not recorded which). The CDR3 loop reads CASVDRDRAAGGYTF. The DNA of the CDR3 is TGTGCCAGTGTTGACCGAGACAGGGCCGCTGGAGGCTACACCTTC.